These 29 T cell receptor beta chains originate from one sample sequenced in a study. One entry per CDR3 protein results from TCRdb running MiXCR on the RT-PCR reads. In the table there are approximately 720,000 distinct CDR3 sequences, around 14% of which are singletons. The sequenced material came from memory CD4+ T cells from blood. These receptors all come from a female donor in good health, serving as a healthy control.

The rearrangement joins TRBV28 to TRBJ1-2, with D unresolved. Germline loops: CDR1 MDHEN, CDR2 SYDVKM. The CDR3 covers 10 residues. V was cut by 6 bases and J by 6 bases, with 5 bases left in between. This chain's CDR3 is CASRGNGYTF. The CDR3 DNA is TGTGCCAGCAGGGGGAATGGCTACACCTTC.

This chain connects TRBV7-9 to TRBJ2-1; perhaps TRBD2 as D (6 bases). The germline gives CDR1 SEHNR, CDR2 FQNEAQ (reference sequence). The CDR3 covers 12 residues. V lost 1 base and J 13 bases, leaving 11 bases between the germline ends. CDR3 residues: CASSLDLARQFF. For the CDR3, the DNA is TGTGCCAGCAGCTTAGATCTAGCGAGACAGTTCTTC.

The chain recombines TRBV13 with TRBJ2-2; D possibly corresponds to TRBD2 (7 bases). V was trimmed by 4 bases and J by 3 bases, leaving 21 bases between them. Germline V gives CDR1 PRHDT, CDR2 FYEKMQ (reference sequence). This CDR3 spans 18 amino acids. In nucleotides, the CDR3 is TGTGCCAGCAGCTGGGGGGCAGAACGGGAGGACTACACCGGGGAGCTGTTTTTT. Protein product: CASSWGAEREDYTGELFF.

This clonotype was observed a handful of times. Relative to the germline gene, one junction end is altered; a read error may explain this. The chain recombines TRBV6-5 with TRBJ2-7; the D gene is possibly TRBD1 (6 bases). The CDR3 sequence is 14 residues long. Per germline, CDR1 MNHEY and CDR2 SVGAGI. The CDR3 sequence: CASSDSGRGYEQYF. In nucleotides, the CDR3 is TGTGCCAGCAGTGACTCGGGAAGGGGGTACGAGCAGTACTTC.

This clonotype was detected a few times. V is TRBV6-5 and J is TRBJ2-6, with 7 bases fitting TRBD2. V was pared by 10 bases and J by 0 bases, with 3 bases of the junction left unmatched. The CDR3 totals 14 residues. From germline, CDR1 is MNHEY and CDR2 SVGAGI. CDR3 DNA sequence: TGTGCCACCAGGGAGGGCTCTGGGGCCAACGTCCTGACTTTC. It codes for CATREGSGANVLTF.

There are many counts of this clonotype. Without the conserved terminal phenylalanine or tryptophan, this CDR3 likely stems from a read error. The limits of the CDR3 on the DNA are not certain, so only TCRdb's listed CDR3 is given. The chain is built from TRBV10-3 and TRBJ1-2; TRBD1 is taken as the D call from the table, unchecked against the DNA. The CDR3 comprises 12 residues, both ends counted. CDR1 and CDR2 from the germline V gene are ENHRY and SYGVKD. The CDR3: CAISESRDRADL.

The V gene is TRBV19, the J gene TRBJ1-4; D uncertain. V lost 6 bases to trimming and J lost 7 bases, with 9 bases between them. Per the germline V gene, CDR1 is LNHDA and CDR2 is SQIVND (reference sequence). The CDR3 covers 12 residues. CDR3 loop: CASSIVAEKLFF. The DNA for the CDR3 is TGTGCCAGTAGCATTGTAGCTGAAAAACTGTTTTTT.

This clonotype was seen a few times. The rearrangement uses TRBV6-2 or TRBV6-3 and TRBJ1-5; TRBD1 aligns across 7 bases. Trimming removed 8 bases from V and 2 bases from J; junction bases left unmatched: 9. Germline V lookup: CDR1 MNHEY, CDR2 SVGEGT. This CDR3 has 15 residues. The CDR3 sequence is CASGQELDGNQPQHF. The CDR3 nucleotides are TGTGCCAGCGGACAGGAACTTGATGGCAATCAGCCCCAGCATTTT.

This chain connects TRBV3-1 to TRBJ1-5; D perhaps matches TRBD1 (5 bases). The CDR3 is made up of 18 amino acids. Trimming removed 3 bases from V and 4 bases from J, with 22 bases in between. Germline loops: CDR1 LGHDT, CDR2 YNNKEL (reference sequence). In nucleotides, the CDR3 is TGTGCCAGCAGCCAGGGCCTTTCAACAGGACTGGAGAATCAGCCCCAGCATTTT. Translating gives CASSQGLSTGLENQPQHF. The whole variable domain, filled in from reference TRBV3-1 and TRBJ1-5, reads DTAVSQTPKYLVTQMGNDKSIKCEQNLGHDTMYWYKQDSKKFLKIMFSYNNKELIINETVPNRFSPKSPDKAHLNLHINSLELGDSAVYFCASSQGLSTGLENQPQHFGDGTRLSIL.

CDR3 loop: CATARGGNYGYTF. The CDR3 nucleotides are TGTGCCACGGCGAGGGGGGGTAACTATGGCTACACCTTC. J is TRBJ1-2 and V is TRBV24-1, with D possibly matching TRBD1 (6 bases). The germline gives CDR1 KGHDR, CDR2 SFDVKD. The CDR3 has 13 residues. With 10 bases removed from V and 1 base from J, the gap between germline ends came to 12 bases.

As DNA, the CDR3 is TGTGCCAGCAGCTTAACGTACCCAGCGGGGGGGAGCACCGGGGAGCTGTTTTTT. Amino acid sequence: CASSLTYPAGGSTGELFF. V and J are TRBV7-3 and TRBJ2-2; 10 bases align to TRBD2. Germline V lookup: CDR1 SGHTA, CDR2 FQGTGA. This CDR3 has 18 residues. V shed 0 bases and J 4 bases; nucleotides not matched to a gene: 8.

This chain uses TRBV7-8 with TRBJ1-2; TRBD1 matches at 9 bases. The junction had 11 bases not matched to a gene; V was cut back by 5 bases and J by 7 bases. CDR1 and CDR2 from the germline V gene are SGHVS and FQNEAQ. CDR3 length equals 15 residues. DNA of the CDR3: TGTGCCAGCAGCCGGACTTGGACAGGGGAGGTTGGCTACACCTTC. It codes for CASSRTWTGEVGYTF.

V usage is TRBV7-9 and J usage is TRBJ1-4; the D gene is possibly TRBD1 (6 bases). Germline V lookup: CDR1 SEHNR, CDR2 FQNEAQ (reference sequence). The CDR3 contains 15 residues. Deletions cut 6 bases from V and 0 bases from J, with 11 bases between. CDR3 in DNA: TGTGCCAGCAGTTTTGCAGGGGCAACTAATGAAAAACTGTTTTTT. Its protein is CASSFAGATNEKLFF.

This clonotype was observed a few times. V usage is TRBV4-2 and J usage is TRBJ2-1, with 7 nucleotides matching TRBD2. The CDR3 runs 16 residues. The V gene's germline CDR1 is LGHNA and CDR2 YNFKEQ. V was clipped by 0 bases and J by 4 bases; unmatched bases: 6. CDR3 amino acids: CASSQDNGRGYNEQFF. The CDR3 DNA reads as TGTGCCAGCAGCCAAGATAATGGGAGGGGTTACAATGAGCAGTTCTTC.

The CDR3: CASSLPGAAAFF. The DNA for the CDR3 is TGTGCCAGCAGTCTCCCAGGGGCGGCAGCTTTCTTT. The chain uses TRBV3-1 and TRBJ1-1; TRBD1 might be the D (6 bases). V was pared by 6 bases and J by 10 bases, with 15 bases between. CDR1 and CDR2 (germline): LGHDT, YNNKEL (reference sequence). The CDR3 length is 12 residues.

The table lists this clonotype with a few counts. The rearrangement links TRBV20-1 to TRBJ1-1, with D possibly TRBD1 on 5 matching bases. The CDR3 runs to 13 residues. The germline V gene has CDR1 DFQATT and CDR2 SNEGSKA (reference sequence). Trimming cost V 4 bases and J 0 bases, with 9 bases left between them. The CDR3 DNA reads TGCAGTGCTAAAAGACAGTTGAACACTGAAGCTTTCTTT. Encoded protein: CSAKRQLNTEAFF.

V and J are TRBV4-3 and TRBJ2-3; 10 nucleotides align to TRBD2. V shed 4 bases, J shed 6 bases, and the junction held 10 bases outside the gene matches. The germline CDR1 and CDR2 sequences are LGHNA and YSLEER. The CDR3 is 16 amino acids. CDR3 sequence: CASSPRTSGVYDTQYF. The CDR3 DNA is TGCGCCAGCAGCCCTAGGACTAGCGGCGTTTACGATACGCAGTATTTT.

The chain couples TRBV12-3 or TRBV12-4 to TRBJ1-2; TRBD1 aligns across 8 bases. The CDR3 spans 16 residues. The ends lost 3 bases at V and 4 bases at J; junction bases unmatched: 10. The DNA for the CDR3 is TGTGCCAGCAGTTTGGATCACAGGGGGGTTCGCTATGGCTACACCTTC. As protein: CASSLDHRGVRYGYTF.

The V gene is TRBV5-1, the J gene TRBJ2-5; 13 bases agree with TRBD2. The junction had 5 bases not matched to a gene; V was cut back by 4 bases and J by 5 bases. The V gene's germline CDR1 is SGHRS and CDR2 YFSETQ. The CDR3 sequence is 15 residues long. The CDR3 region has the DNA TGCGCCAGCAGCCCCGGGACTAGCGGGATCGAGACCCAGTACTTC. It is translated as CASSPGTSGIETQYF.

This clonotype was detected only a few times. V is TRBV5-1 and J is TRBJ2-5; 8 bases align to TRBD1. Germline CDR1 and CDR2: SGHRS and YFSETQ. J gave up 1 base and V 5 bases, and 7 bases lay outside the gene matches. The CDR3 has 15 residues. This chain's CDR3 is CASSFGQGSQETQYF. The DNA of the CDR3 is TGCGCCAGCAGTTTCGGACAGGGAAGCCAAGAGACCCAGTACTTC.

This clonotype was counted only a few times. The chain recombines TRBV24-1 with TRBJ2-7, with 9 bases that match TRBD2. CDR1 and CDR2 (germline): KGHDR, SFDVKD. Trimming removed 1 base from V and 4 bases from J; junction bases left unmatched: 4. This CDR3 region has 15 residues. In DNA form, the CDR3 reads TGTGCCACCAGTGATTTTGCTAGCGGGAAATACGAGCAGTACTTC. This sequence encodes CATSDFASGKYEQYF.

The V call is TRBV28, the J call TRBJ1-4; D not certain. There are 14 residues in the CDR3. Germline V CDR1 and CDR2: MDHEN, SYDVKM. The germline V and J ends were trimmed by 6 bases and 8 bases, with 16 bases remaining between them. CDR3: CASSPWRAGEKLFF. The CDR3, as DNA: TGTGCCAGCAGCCCCTGGCGGGCTGGCGAAAAACTGTTTTTT.

The chain couples TRBV5-6 to TRBJ1-1; D call uncertain. The CDR3 sequence is 14 residues long. Trimming left V 3 bases short and J 0 bases short, with 9 bases between. Germline V gene sequence: CDR1 SGHDT, CDR2 YYEEEE. The CDR3 coding sequence is TGTGCCAGCAGCTATGGAGTTATGAACACTGAAGCTTTCTTT. Encoded protein: CASSYGVMNTEAFF.

This clonotype showed up just a few times. The chain is built from TRBV7-9 and TRBJ2-7, with no clear D. The CDR3 sequence is 13 residues long. V was shortened by 5 bases and J by 3 bases, with 11 bases between the two germline ends. The germline gives CDR1 SEHNR, CDR2 FQNEAQ (reference sequence). CDR3 amino acids: CASSPPQIYEQYF. CDR3 DNA sequence: TGTGCCAGCAGCCCTCCCCAGATCTACGAGCAGTACTTC.

The V and J genes are TRBV10-3 and TRBJ2-5, with 8 bases matching TRBD2. The CDR3 is made up of 13 amino acids. Germline assignment: CDR1 ENHRY and CDR2 SYGVKD. V lost 8 bases, J lost 5 bases, and 7 bases stayed unmatched. CDR3: CAIAGGGLETQYF. CDR3 DNA: TGTGCCATCGCCGGGGGGGGTTTGGAGACCCAGTACTTC.

CDR3 sequence (DNA): TGTGCCAGCAAAACGGGACGGGAGAATTCACCCCTCCACTTT. Encoded protein: CASKTGRENSPLHF. This chain uses TRBV12-3 or TRBV12-4 with TRBJ1-6; tentative D call: TRBD1 (5 bases). The CDR3 runs 14 residues. V shed 7 bases and J shed 7 bases, with 14 bases lying between them.

This clonotype was detected a few times. The CDR3 nucleotides are TGTGCCATCACCATGGAGGCTGGGGCCAACGTCCTGACTTTC. Translation: CAITMEAGANVLTF. The V call is TRBV10-3, the J call TRBJ2-6; the D gene is possibly TRBD2 (5 bases). The CDR3 contains 14 residues. The V end was cut by 7 bases, the J end by 2 bases, with 9 bases between. Germline loops: CDR1 ENHRY, CDR2 SYGVKD.

This clonotype was seen many times. The chain employs TRBV20-1 and TRBJ2-2; 10 bases fit TRBD1. This CDR3 has 13 residues. V lost 5 bases to trimming and J lost 5 bases; unmatched junction nucleotides: 2. Looked up from germline, CDR1 is DFQATT and CDR2 is SNEGSKA (reference sequence). CDR3: CSARTGGTGELFF. In DNA form, the CDR3 reads TGCAGTGCTCGGACAGGGGGGACCGGGGAGCTGTTTTTT.

The V and J genes are TRBV5-1 and TRBJ1-2; possibly TRBD1 for D (6 bases). The germline CDR1 and CDR2 sequences are SGHRS and YFSETQ. This CDR3 is 13 amino acids long. Trimming removed 1 base at V and 8 bases at J, with 12 bases between. CDR3 sequence (DNA): TGCGCCAGCAGCTTGAGGGGGGCGGAAGGCTACACCTTC. Protein product: CASSLRGAEGYTF.